This T cell receptor (beta chain) was identified in a study of T cells after yellow fever vaccination. Study conclusions and caveats: Contamination by abundant bulk-population clonotypes could be present in FACS-sorted repertoires.

V was cut by 5 bases and J by 7 bases, with 14 bases left in between. CDR1 is LNHNV and CDR2 is YYDKDF in the germline V gene (reference sequence). The CDR3 sequence is 13 residues long. TCRdb independently ran MiXCR on the 5' RACE reads; one entry per CDR3 protein. The sample includes approximately 10,000 distinct CDR3 sequences, about 6.1% of them seen just once. Within the sample, this clonotype is medium-sized. The sequence derives from a young man who received the YFV17D yellow fever vaccine. This chain links TRBV15 with TRBJ2-5; D call uncertain. Source: PBMCs, either bulk or a sorted T-cell subset (CD4+, CD8+, memory, or dextramer-sorted; not recorded which), taken on the day of the yellow fever booster vaccination. The CDR3 nucleotides read TGTGCCACCAGCTTCGAACGGCTGGGGACCCAGTACTTC. Protein: CATSFERLGTQYF.